This T cell receptor beta chain is from a study of cytomegalovirus exposure and HLA in healthy donors. Study observations and caveats: For TCR beta chains, V- and J-gene trimming was later linked to a missense DCLRE1C variant. Sequencing artifact likely explains a cluster of highly shared sequence variants.

Both 60 Vbeta primers and 13 Jbeta primers went into the PCR. TCRdb's table, derived via immunoSEQ multiplex PCR, lists solely in-frame clones and lacks some. In the table there are about 120,000 clones, roughly 15% of which are singletons. Details on this clone: Antigen specificity is unknown.

V gave up 1 base and J gave up 3 bases; unmatched junction bases: 7. CDR3 length: 18 residues. Germline loops: CDR1 SGDLS, CDR2 YYNGEE. This TCR derives from a female donor in good health and CMV-seropositive. V is TRBV9 and J is TRBJ2-2, with 12 bases identical to TRBD2. Sequenced: PBMCs. CDR3 protein: CASSVSLAGGPDTGELFF. CDR3 bases: TGTGCCAGCAGCGTAAGCCTAGCGGGAGGGCCGGACACCGGGGAGCTGTTTTTT. Combining the CDR3 with reference TRBV9 and TRBJ2-2 gives the whole variable domain DSGVTQTPKHLITATGQRVTLRCSPRSGDLSVYWYQQSLDQGLQFLIQYYNGEERAKGNILERFSAQQFPDLHSELNLSSLELGDSALYFCASSVSLAGGPDTGELFFGEGSRLTVL.